The 25 T cell receptor beta chains below all came from one sample that was sequenced in a study of persistence of HIV-infected CD4 T cells (dated by TCRdb to the early 2020s). No antigen has been identified for these receptors. In light of the paper, this sample's treatment or condition label describes: suppressive antiretroviral therapy. A pool of overlapping HIV-1 Gag 15-mer peptides, at around 1 ug per peptide per mL, was used to stimulate the cells. CD4+ T cells that responded were sorted based on upregulation of both CD40 ligand and CD69. The immunoSEQ hsTCRB assay version 4 in survey mode was used to sequence TCRbeta repertoires from genomic DNA. In TCRdb, the immuneACCESS table is reduced to in-frame sequences with V and J assigned. These tables do not hold every clone; where another copy was compared, an unresolved V gene accounts for under half, and the others remain unexplained. This sample has roughly 20,000 clones in its table, and approximately 65% of those were observed once. The leading ten clones occupy approximately 2% of the sample.

The sample in question was CD4+ T cells sorted from PBMCs after roughly 18-hour stimulation, obtained from a patient who received antiretroviral therapy. Explained via the paper, the cell subset or site label denotes: CD40L+CD69+ CD4 T cells responding to HIV-1 Gag peptides. Receptors were obtained from an adult woman with HIV who was CMV-seropositive.

The rearrangement uses TRBV20-1 and TRBJ1-1, with 7 bases aligning to TRBD1. Germline values: CDR1 DFQATT, CDR2 SNEGSKA (reference sequence). CDR3 length: 11 residues. The V and J ends lost 6 bases and 6 bases, in that order; junction bases with no gene match: 4. CDR3 DNA sequence: TGCAGTGCGGCGACAGGGTCTGAAGCTTTCTTT. Amino acid sequence: CSAATGSEAFF.

J is TRBJ1-6 and V is TRBV6-5, with D perhaps matching TRBD1 (5 bases). The CDR3 contains 15 residues. Germline assignment: CDR1 MNHEY and CDR2 SVGAGI. V was clipped by 2 bases and J by 5 bases, with 10 bases between them. CDR3 DNA: TGTGCCAGCAGTTACGGCGGACACCATAATTCACCCCTCCACTTT. Protein product: CASSYGGHHNSPLHF.

Note on this clone: This specimen includes other DNA sequences encoding the same CDR3. This sequence joins TRBV2 and TRBJ2-5, with 8 bases matching TRBD2. Germline V CDR1 and CDR2: SNHLY, FYNNEI. The CDR3 spans 13 residues. Trimming cost V 7 bases and J 5 bases; bases outside gene matches: 6. CDR3 loop: CASIRGGQETQYF. CDR3 coding DNA: TGTGCCAGCATCCGGGGGGGCCAGGAGACCCAGTACTTC. Combining the CDR3 with reference TRBV2 and TRBJ2-5 gives the whole variable domain EPEVTQTPSHQVTQMGQEVILRCVPISNHLYFYWYRQILGQKVEFLVSFYNNEISEKSEIFDDQFSVERPDGSNFTLKIRSTKLEDSAMYFCASIRGGQETQYFGPGTRLLVL.

This sequence joins TRBV2 and TRBJ1-2; a possible D gene is TRBD1 (6 bases). Germline values: CDR1 SNHLY, CDR2 FYNNEI. The ends were cut back, 5 bases at V and 4 bases at J, with 14 bases in the middle. This CDR3 has 14 amino acids. The CDR3 is CASSSGQRTYGYTF. CDR3 DNA: TGTGCCAGCAGTTCCGGACAGCGGACCTATGGCTACACCTTC.

V is TRBV19 and J is TRBJ1-1; 7 bases line up with TRBD1. The CDR3 has 15 residues. Germline V gene lookup returns CDR1 LNHDA and CDR2 SQIVND (reference sequence). V lost 5 bases and J lost 1; bases outside the gene matches: 7. The DNA of the CDR3 is TGTGCCAGTAGTGCACAGGGGTGGGGGAACACTGAAGCTTTCTTT. This codes for CASSAQGWGNTEAFF.

The rearrangement links TRBV7-6 to TRBJ2-3; D not certain. V lost 4 bases to trimming and J lost 4 bases, with 9 bases between them. Germline CDR1 is SGHVS and CDR2 is FNYEAQ. The length of the CDR3 is 13 residues. The DNA of the CDR3 is TGTGCCAGCAGCTCCACCGAGCCAGATACGCAGTATTTT. It yields the protein CASSSTEPDTQYF.

This clone appeared a few times. The V and J genes are TRBV6-2 or TRBV6-3 and TRBJ1-5, with D possibly matching TRBD1 (6 bases). Germline V lookup: CDR1 MNHEY, CDR2 SVGEGT. The CDR3 is made up of 14 amino acids. Trimming removed 4 bases from V and 6 bases from J, with 13 bases in between. DNA for the CDR3: TGTGCCAGCAGTTCGGGAACAGGGCTTCAGCCCCAGCATTTT. This encodes CASSSGTGLQPQHF.

The chain recombines TRBV18 with TRBJ1-1, with D hard to call. This CDR3 comprises 13 residues. The ends were cut back, 5 bases at V and 3 bases at J, with 10 bases in the middle. Germline V gives CDR1 KGHSH, CDR2 LQKENI. CDR3 protein: CASSKQTDTEAFF. In DNA form, the CDR3 reads TGTGCCAGCTCAAAACAGACCGACACTGAAGCTTTCTTT.

The chain recombines TRBV6-1 with TRBJ2-7; TRBD2 matches at 10 bases. CDR3 length equals 15 residues. With 1 base clipped from V and 4 bases from J, the junction kept 4 bases outside the gene matches. Germline values: CDR1 MNHNS, CDR2 SASEGT. The CDR3 region is CASSEGLAGVYEQYF. CDR3 coding DNA: TGTGCCAGCAGTGAAGGACTAGCGGGCGTGTACGAGCAGTACTTC.

V and J are TRBV2 and TRBJ1-2; 7 bases agree with TRBD1. Per the germline V gene, CDR1 is SNHLY and CDR2 is FYNNEI. V lost 2 bases, J lost 5 bases, and 8 bases stayed unmatched. The CDR3 has 15 amino acids. CDR3 amino acids: CASSEQTGRVYGYTF. The CDR3 nucleotides are TGTGCCAGCAGTGAACAGACAGGGCGAGTTTATGGCTACACCTTC.

The gene calls are TRBV6-1 and TRBJ2-6, with D hard to call. This CDR3 region has 15 residues. CDR1 MNHNS and CDR2 SASEGT come from the germline V gene. V was clipped by 3 bases and J by 4 bases, with 10 bases between them. CDR3: CASSDRASGANVLTF. CDR3 coding DNA: TGTGCCAGCAGTGACCGGGCATCCGGGGCCAACGTCCTGACTTTC.

The J gene is TRBJ2-1, the V gene TRBV5-1; TRBD1 matches 9 bases. V was clipped by 5 bases and J by 8 bases; unmatched bases: 2. The germline V gene encodes CDR1 SGHRS and CDR2 YFSETQ. The CDR3 has 12 amino acids. CDR3 amino acids: CASRRTGDEQFF. DNA for the CDR3: TGCGCCAGCAGAAGGACAGGGGATGAGCAGTTCTTC.

This chain joins TRBV21-1 and TRBJ1-2; TRBD1, the table's D call, was not compared with the DNA. TRBV21-1 is recorded as a pseudogene. The CDR3 is made up of 16 amino acids. The CDR3, as DNA: TGTGCCAGCAGCAAAGTAATTGACAGGCTGAGAACCGGCTACACCTTC. It specifies CASSKVIDRLRTGYTF.

The J gene is TRBJ2-1, the V gene TRBV6-1, with TRBD2 as a possible D gene (5 bases). V dropped 2 bases and J dropped 6 bases, with 8 bases sitting between them. CDR1 is MNHNS, CDR2 SASEGT, per germline. This CDR3 is 13 amino acids long. CDR3 sequence: CASSELAPNEQFF. The CDR3, as DNA: TGTGCCAGCAGTGAACTAGCTCCCAATGAGCAGTTCTTC.

J is TRBJ2-3 and V is TRBV27; D remains unclear. The CDR3 totals 15 residues. Germline CDR1 and CDR2: MNHEY and SMNVEV (reference sequence). V was shortened by 8 bases and J by 2 bases, with 17 bases between the two germline ends. CDR3 DNA sequence: TGTGCCAGCCATATGGTAGGGCCCCCCACAGATACGCAGTATTTT. Its protein is CASHMVGPPTDTQYF.

The V gene is TRBV24-1, the J gene TRBJ2-1, with 7 nucleotides matching TRBD1. The germline V gene has CDR1 KGHDR and CDR2 SFDVKD. V was clipped by 4 bases and J by 4 bases; unmatched bases: 3. The CDR3 runs 14 residues. This chain's CDR3 is CATSEPGGYNEQFF. CDR3 DNA: TGTGCCACCAGTGAACCAGGGGGTTACAATGAGCAGTTCTTC.

CDR3 bases: TGTGCCAGCAGACCACAGGGGGGAAACACCATATATTTT. It encodes CASRPQGGNTIYF. The rearrangement joins TRBV28 to TRBJ1-3, with 7 bases lining up with TRBD1. J gave up 4 bases and V 6 bases, and 3 bases lay outside the gene matches. Germline CDR1 is MDHEN and CDR2 is SYDVKM. There are 13 residues in the CDR3.

The rearrangement links TRBV18 to TRBJ2-7; D call uncertain. The ends were cut back, 3 bases at V and 2 bases at J, with 8 bases in the middle. Per the germline V gene, CDR1 is KGHSH and CDR2 is LQKENI. The CDR3 runs to 13 residues. The CDR3 DNA reads as TGTGCCAGCTCACCGCCGGATACCTACGAGCAGTACTTC. This codes for CASSPPDTYEQYF.

The genes are TRBV9 and TRBJ2-3; 9 nucleotides align to TRBD2. Trimming removed 4 bases from V and 8 bases from J; junction bases left unmatched: 17. Germline V lookup: CDR1 SGDLS, CDR2 YYNGEE. The CDR3 loop spans 17 amino acids. The CDR3 here is CASSPRGSGGNLFTQYF. CDR3 DNA sequence: TGTGCCAGCAGCCCCCGGGGGAGCGGGGGGAATCTTTTTACGCAGTATTTT.

The chain joins TRBV5-1 to TRBJ1-4, with D perhaps matching TRBD1 (5 bases). This CDR3 region has 14 residues. Germline loops: CDR1 SGHRS, CDR2 YFSETQ. V gave up 0 bases and J gave up 8 bases, with 11 bases separating them. CDR3: CASSLGQGMEKLFF. The CDR3 DNA reads as TGCGCCAGCAGCTTGGGGCAGGGTATGGAAAAACTGTTTTTT.

The V call is TRBV7-2, the J call TRBJ2-4, with D unresolved. The CDR3 length is 15 residues. V lost 1 base, J lost 7 bases, and 14 bases lay in between. Germline V gives CDR1 SGHTA, CDR2 FQGNSA. CDR3 sequence reads: CASSLDGLNPNIQYF. In nucleotides, the CDR3 is TGTGCCAGCAGCTTAGATGGCCTCAATCCCAACATTCAGTACTTC.

The chain has TRBV12-3 or TRBV12-4 and TRBJ2-3, with D unclear. The CDR3 has 12 amino acids. V lost 8 bases and J lost 0, with 6 bases in between. DNA for the CDR3: TGTGCCAGCCAGGACAGCACAGATACGCAGTATTTT. Translating it yields CASQDSTDTQYF.

The chain links TRBV3-1 (or the pseudogene TRBV3-2) to TRBJ2-5; 9 positions match TRBD2. Germline loops: CDR1 LGHDT, CDR2 YNNKEL (reference sequence). Germline trimming cut 11 bases from V and 0 bases from J; bases unmatched to any gene: 16. This CDR3 has 17 amino acids. The CDR3, as DNA: TGTGCCTCCCAGGCCCTGAAGCGGGGGGTTGACCAAGAGACCCAGTACTTC. It encodes CASQALKRGVDQETQYF.

A note on this clone: This CDR3 is also generated by other DNA sequences in the sample. The chain uses TRBV5-1 and TRBJ2-7, with unresolved D. Germline V gives CDR1 SGHRS, CDR2 YFSETQ. Trimming stripped 4 bases from V and 0 bases from J, with 11 bases between. This CDR3 region has 14 residues. The CDR3 DNA sequence: TGCGCCAGCAGCCCTGACCGGATCTCCTACGAGCAGTACTTC. Translating gives CASSPDRISYEQYF.

Notes on this clone: Within the sample, other DNA sequences also encode this same CDR3. CDR3 DNA sequence: TGCGCCAGCAGCAGACAGGGGGAAGAGACCCAGTACTTC. Amino acid sequence: CASSRQGEETQYF. The chain carries TRBV5-1 and TRBJ2-5; TRBD1 matches 9 bases. Germline CDR1 and CDR2: SGHRS and YFSETQ. This CDR3 spans 13 amino acids. Germline trimming cut 4 bases from V and 3 bases from J; bases unmatched to any gene: 1.